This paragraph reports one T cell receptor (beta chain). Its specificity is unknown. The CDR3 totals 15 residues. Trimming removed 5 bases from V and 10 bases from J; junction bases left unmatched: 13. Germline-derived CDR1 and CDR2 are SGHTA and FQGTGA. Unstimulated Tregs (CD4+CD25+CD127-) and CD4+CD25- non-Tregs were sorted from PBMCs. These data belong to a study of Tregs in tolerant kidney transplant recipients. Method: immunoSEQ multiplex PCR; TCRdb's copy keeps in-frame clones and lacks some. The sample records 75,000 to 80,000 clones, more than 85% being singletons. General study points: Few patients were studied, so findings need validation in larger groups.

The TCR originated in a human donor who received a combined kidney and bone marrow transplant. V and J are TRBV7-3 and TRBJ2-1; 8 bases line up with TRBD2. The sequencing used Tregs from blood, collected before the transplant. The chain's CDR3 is CASSPVGREGGEQFF. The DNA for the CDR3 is TGTGCCAGCAGCCCTGTGGGACGGGAGGGTGGCGAGCAGTTCTTC.